This TCR beta chain was profiled in a study of PD-L1 blockade in urothelial cancer. Across the study: Blood gave a median approximately 140,000 T cells.

Noted time point: pretreatment peripheral blood. This table comes from immunoSEQ multiplex PCR, and its TCRdb copy is limited to in-frame clones, with some not included. The sample carries about 70,000 clones, 85% to 90% recorded once. The CDR3 is made up of 12 amino acids. From germline, CDR1 is SQVTM and CDR2 ANQGSEA. Trimming cost V 4 bases and J 2 bases, with 7 bases left between them. The V gene is TRBV29-1, the J gene TRBJ2-3; D is unresolved. This TCR was sampled from a man in his 70s with urothelial cancer. The sequencing used PBMCs, collected around atezolizumab (anti-PD-L1) treatment. In DNA form, the CDR3 reads TGCAGCGTTGTGCGCACCACAGATACGCAGTATTTT. Protein product: CSVVRTTDTQYF.